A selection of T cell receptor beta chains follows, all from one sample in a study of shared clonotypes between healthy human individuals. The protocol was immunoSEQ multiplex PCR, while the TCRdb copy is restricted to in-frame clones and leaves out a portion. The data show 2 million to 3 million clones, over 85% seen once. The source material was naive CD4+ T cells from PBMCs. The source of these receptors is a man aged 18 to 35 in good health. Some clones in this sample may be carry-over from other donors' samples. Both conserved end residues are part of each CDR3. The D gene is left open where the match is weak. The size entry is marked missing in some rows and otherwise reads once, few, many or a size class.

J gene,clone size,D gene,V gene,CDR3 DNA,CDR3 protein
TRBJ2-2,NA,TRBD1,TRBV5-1,TGCGCCAGCAGCTTTGGTGGGACAGTCAACACCGGGGAGCTGTTTTTT,CASSFGGTVNTGELFF
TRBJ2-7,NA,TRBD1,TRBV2,TGTGCCAGCAGCGAACAGGGGACGGGCGAGCAGTACTTC,CASSEQGTGEQYF
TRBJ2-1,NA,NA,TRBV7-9,TGTGCCAGCAGCTTAGGCACGGGCTCCTCTCCAGGCAGTGAGCAGTTCTTC,CASSLGTGSSPGSEQFF
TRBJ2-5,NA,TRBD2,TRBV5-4,TGTGCCAGCATCCCACCTGGACTAGCGGACCAAGAGACCCAGTACTTC,CASIPPGLADQETQYF
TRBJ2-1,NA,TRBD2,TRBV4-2,TGTGCCAGCAGCCAGTCGATACAGACCGGGCCCCTAGCGGGAGGGGCCTACAATGAGCAGTTCTTC,CASSQSIQTGPLAGGAYNEQFF
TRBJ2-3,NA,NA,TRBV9,TGTGCCAGCAGTCGGGACAACGATACCTTTGACCGCACAGATACGCAGTATTTT,CASSRDNDTFDRTDTQYF
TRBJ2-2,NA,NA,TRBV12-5,TGTGCTAGTGGTTTGGCCGGTACGGCGTCGAACACCGGGGAGCTGTTTTTT,CASGLAGTASNTGELFF
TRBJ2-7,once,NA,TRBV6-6,TGTGCCAGCAGTTTCTTCTACGAGCAGTACTTC,CASSFFYEQYF
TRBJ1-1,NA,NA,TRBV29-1,TGCAGCGTTAAAAGACCAAACACTGAAGCTTTCTTT,CSVKRPNTEAFF
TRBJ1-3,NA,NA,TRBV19,TGTGCCAGTAGACAGCCCGGAAACACCATATATTTT,CASRQPGNTIYF
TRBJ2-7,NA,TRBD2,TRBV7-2,TGTGCCAGCAAGAATACCGGGACTAGCGGTTACGAGCAGTACTTC,CASKNTGTSGYEQYF
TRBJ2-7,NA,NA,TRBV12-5,TGTGCTAGTGGTTTGGTCGGATCCTACGAGCAGTACTTC,CASGLVGSYEQYF